This is a list of T cell receptor beta chains from one sample in a study of OX40 agonist ivuxolimab in advanced cancers. The data were produced by immunoSEQ multiplex PCR, yet TCRdb's version contains in-frame clones alone and is incomplete. In the table there are 65,000 to 95,000 clones, 86% of which are singletons. The sequenced sample was CD4+ or CD8+ T cells sorted from blood, obtained in a trial of the OX40 agonist ivuxolimab. The receptors come from an adult with an advanced solid tumor such as melanoma, head and neck, liver or kidney cancer. Each CDR3 is given with its conserved first and last residue. Each record gives: J gene, clone size, D gene, V gene, CDR3 protein, CDR3 DNA. A D gene is named only where the DNA matches it firmly. Only some rows state a clone size, as once, few, many or a class for expanded clones.

j_call: TRBJ2-1; clone_size: -; d_call: TRBD2; v_call: TRBV11-3; cdr3_aa: CASSVSGGTYNEQFF; cdr3_nt: TGTGCCAGCAGCGTTAGCGGGGGGACCTACAATGAGCAGTTCTTC
j_call: TRBJ2-4; clone_size: once; d_call: -; v_call: TRBV19; cdr3_aa: CASSIDLAKNIQYF; cdr3_nt: TGTGCCAGTAGTATAGATCTAGCCAAAAACATTCAGTACTTC
j_call: TRBJ1-6; clone_size: once; d_call: -; v_call: TRBV7-2; cdr3_aa: CASSSPRGDVRSPLHF; cdr3_nt: TGTGCCAGCAGCTCGCCGAGAGGGGATGTGCGATCACCCCTCCACTTT
j_call: TRBJ2-7; clone_size: -; d_call: TRBD2; v_call: TRBV4-3; cdr3_aa: CASSQISGASYEQYF; cdr3_nt: TGCGCCAGCAGCCAGATTAGCGGGGCGTCCTACGAGCAGTACTTC
j_call: TRBJ2-7; clone_size: -; d_call: -; v_call: TRBV7-2; cdr3_aa: CASSLALFDGTEDYEQYF; cdr3_nt: TGTGCCAGCAGCTTAGCTTTGTTCGATGGAACAGAGGACTACGAGCAGTACTTC
j_call: TRBJ2-3; clone_size: -; d_call: TRBD2; v_call: TRBV7-2; cdr3_aa: CASSTSGSWDTQYF; cdr3_nt: TGTGCCAGCAGCACTAGCGGGAGTTGGGATACGCAGTATTTT
j_call: TRBJ2-7; clone_size: -; d_call: -; v_call: TRBV6-1; cdr3_aa: CASSPGPHYEQYF; cdr3_nt: TGTGCCAGCAGCCCCGGACCACACTACGAGCAGTACTTC
j_call: TRBJ1-2; clone_size: -; d_call: -; v_call: TRBV27; cdr3_aa: CASSFLGEGYTF; cdr3_nt: TGTGCCAGCAGTTTTCTAGGGGAAGGCTACACCTTC
j_call: TRBJ1-1; clone_size: -; d_call: -; v_call: TRBV27; cdr3_aa: CASSLRPLRASSNTEAFF; cdr3_nt: TGTGCCAGCAGTTTACGACCCCTCAGGGCCTCATCGAACACTGAAGCTTTCTTT
j_call: TRBJ2-1; clone_size: -; d_call: -; v_call: TRBV5-1; cdr3_aa: CASSLGGGSYNEQFF; cdr3_nt: TGCGCCAGCAGCTTGGGAGGGGGCTCCTACAATGAGCAGTTCTTC